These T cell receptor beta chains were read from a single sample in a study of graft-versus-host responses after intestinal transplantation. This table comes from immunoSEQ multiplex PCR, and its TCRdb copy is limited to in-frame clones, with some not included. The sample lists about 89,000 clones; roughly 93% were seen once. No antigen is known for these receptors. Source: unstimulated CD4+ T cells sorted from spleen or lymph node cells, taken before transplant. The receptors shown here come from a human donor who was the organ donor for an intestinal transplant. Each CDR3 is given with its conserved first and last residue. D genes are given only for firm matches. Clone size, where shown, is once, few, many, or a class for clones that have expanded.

CDR3 protein: CASSESHSQPQHF; CDR3 DNA: TGTGCCAGCAGTGAGTCGCATTCCCAGCCCCAGCATTTT; D gene: -; J gene: TRBJ1-5; clone size: -; V gene: TRBV6-1
CDR3 protein: CASSDLVPNTGELFF; CDR3 DNA: TGTGCCAGTAGTGACCTCGTTCCCAACACCGGGGAGCTGTTTTTT; D gene: -; J gene: TRBJ2-2; clone size: -; V gene: TRBV19
CDR3 protein: CASTNGPGNTIYF; CDR3 DNA: TGTGCCAGCACAAACGGGCCGGGAAACACCATATATTTT; D gene: -; J gene: TRBJ1-3; clone size: few; V gene: TRBV6-5
CDR3 protein: CASNQLAGGAEQYF; CDR3 DNA: TGTGCCAGCAACCAGCTAGCGGGCGGCGCCGAGCAGTACTTC; D gene: TRBD2; J gene: TRBJ2-7; clone size: once; V gene: TRBV28
CDR3 protein: CASRKEYEQYF; CDR3 DNA: TGCGCCAGCAGGAAAGAGTACGAGCAGTACTTC; D gene: -; J gene: TRBJ2-7; clone size: -; V gene: TRBV5-1
CDR3 protein: CASSLVKKDGGYTF; CDR3 DNA: TGTGCCAGCAGCTTAGTTAAAAAGGATGGGGGCTACACCTTC; D gene: -; J gene: TRBJ1-2; clone size: -; V gene: TRBV11-2
CDR3 protein: CASSLDPGTEPFGYTF; CDR3 DNA: TGTGCCAGCAGCTTGGACCCCGGGACAGAACCGTTTGGCTACACCTTC; D gene: TRBD1; J gene: TRBJ1-2; clone size: -; V gene: TRBV5-4
CDR3 protein: CASSSYQGTEAFF; CDR3 DNA: TGTGCCAGCAGCTCCTACCAGGGGACTGAAGCTTTCTTT; D gene: -; J gene: TRBJ1-1; clone size: -; V gene: TRBV11-3
CDR3 protein: CASTIQQGNYGYTF; CDR3 DNA: TGTGCCAGCACCATACAACAGGGTAACTATGGCTACACCTTC; D gene: -; J gene: TRBJ1-2; clone size: -; V gene: TRBV6-1
CDR3 protein: CASNNRGGADTQYF; CDR3 DNA: TGTGCCAGCAACAATCGGGGGGGCGCAGATACGCAGTATTTT; D gene: TRBD2; J gene: TRBJ2-3; clone size: -; V gene: TRBV6-5
CDR3 protein: CASSLADGYGYTF; CDR3 DNA: TGCGCCAGCAGCCTGGCGGACGGGTATGGCTACACCTTC; D gene: -; J gene: TRBJ1-2; clone size: -; V gene: TRBV5-1
CDR3 protein: CASSRPDGTGNEQFF; CDR3 DNA: TGCGCCAGCAGCCGCCCGGACGGGACTGGCAATGAGCAGTTCTTC; D gene: -; J gene: TRBJ2-1; clone size: -; V gene: TRBV4-1
CDR3 protein: CASSFAGYEQYF; CDR3 DNA: TGTGCCAGCAGCTTCGCGGGCTACGAGCAGTACTTC; D gene: -; J gene: TRBJ2-7; clone size: -; V gene: TRBV7-2
CDR3 protein: CASSASSGDNSPLHF; CDR3 DNA: TGTGCCAGCAGCGCTTCTTCAGGGGACAATTCACCCCTCCACTTT; D gene: -; J gene: TRBJ1-6; clone size: -; V gene: TRBV5-4
CDR3 protein: CASSWGTGAPNSPLHF; CDR3 DNA: TGTGCCAGCAGTTGGGGGACAGGCGCTCCTAATTCACCCCTCCACTTT; D gene: TRBD1; J gene: TRBJ1-6; clone size: -; V gene: TRBV27
CDR3 protein: CASSHRGLRENTEAFF; CDR3 DNA: TGTGCCAGCAGTCACAGGGGGCTAAGGGAGAACACTGAAGCTTTCTTT; D gene: TRBD1; J gene: TRBJ1-1; clone size: -; V gene: TRBV28
CDR3 protein: CASSHPGAGWGSNQPQHF; CDR3 DNA: TGTGCCAGCAGTCATCCGGGCGCGGGTTGGGGATCGAATCAGCCCCAGCATTTT; D gene: -; J gene: TRBJ1-5; clone size: -; V gene: TRBV28
CDR3 protein: CASSYSSGGGTRSQYF; CDR3 DNA: TGTGCCAGCAGTTACTCGAGCGGCGGGGGGACCCGCAGTCAGTATTTT; D gene: TRBD2; J gene: TRBJ2-3; clone size: once; V gene: TRBV6-5
CDR3 protein: CASSLNGGRTGSSGANVLTF; CDR3 DNA: TGCGCCAGCAGCTTGAATGGGGGTCGAACAGGGAGCTCTGGGGCCAACGTCCTGACTTTC; D gene: -; J gene: TRBJ2-6; clone size: -; V gene: TRBV5-1
CDR3 protein: CASSSTSGAIYEQYF; CDR3 DNA: TGTGCCAGCAGTTCGACTAGCGGGGCTATATACGAGCAGTACTTC; D gene: TRBD2; J gene: TRBJ2-7; clone size: -; V gene: TRBV28
CDR3 protein: CASRDNSGANVLTF; CDR3 DNA: TGTGCCAGTAGAGACAACTCTGGGGCCAACGTCCTGACTTTC; D gene: -; J gene: TRBJ2-6; clone size: once; V gene: TRBV19
CDR3 protein: CASKRESYNEQFF; CDR3 DNA: TGTGCCAGCAAGAGGGAGTCCTACAATGAGCAGTTCTTC; D gene: -; J gene: TRBJ2-1; clone size: -; V gene: TRBV5-4
CDR3 protein: CASSFMWEASTGELFF; CDR3 DNA: TGTGCCAGCAGTTTTATGTGGGAGGCTAGCACCGGGGAGCTGTTTTTT; D gene: -; J gene: TRBJ2-2; clone size: -; V gene: TRBV28
CDR3 protein: CASSKGGFQQYF; CDR3 DNA: TGTGCCAGCAGTAAGGGCGGGTTTCAGCAGTACTTC; D gene: -; J gene: TRBJ2-7; clone size: -; V gene: TRBV28
CDR3 protein: CASRGTAYNEQFF; CDR3 DNA: TGTGCCAGCAGGGGGACAGCATACAATGAGCAGTTCTTC; D gene: TRBD1; J gene: TRBJ2-1; clone size: once; V gene: TRBV28
CDR3 protein: CASSISTDTQYF; CDR3 DNA: TGTGCCAGTAGTATAAGCACAGATACGCAGTATTTT; D gene: -; J gene: TRBJ2-3; clone size: -; V gene: TRBV19
CDR3 protein: CASSLGQGSNQPQHF; CDR3 DNA: TGTGCCAGCAGTTTGGGACAGGGTAGCAATCAGCCCCAGCATTTT; D gene: TRBD1; J gene: TRBJ1-5; clone size: -; V gene: TRBV6-1
CDR3 protein: CASSEAGGPASYEQYF; CDR3 DNA: TGTGCCAGCAGTGAAGCGGGGGGTCCCGCGTCCTACGAGCAGTACTTC; D gene: -; J gene: TRBJ2-7; clone size: -; V gene: TRBV6-1
CDR3 protein: CASNFDSTDTQYF; CDR3 DNA: TGCGCCAGCAACTTCGACAGCACAGATACGCAGTATTTT; D gene: -; J gene: TRBJ2-3; clone size: -; V gene: TRBV5-1
CDR3 protein: CASTFRGQANTGELFF; CDR3 DNA: TGTGCCAGCACCTTCCGGGGGCAGGCGAACACCGGGGAGCTGTTTTTT; D gene: -; J gene: TRBJ2-2; clone size: -; V gene: TRBV7-2
CDR3 protein: CASNADSLSYEQYF; CDR3 DNA: TGTGCCAGCAACGCCGACTCGTTATCCTACGAGCAGTACTTC; D gene: -; J gene: TRBJ2-7; clone size: -; V gene: TRBV6-6
CDR3 protein: CASTTYEQYF; CDR3 DNA: TGTGCCAGCACCACATACGAGCAGTACTTC; D gene: -; J gene: TRBJ2-7; clone size: -; V gene: TRBV2
CDR3 protein: CSGVGVMNTEAFF; CDR3 DNA: TGCAGCGGTGTAGGCGTCATGAACACTGAAGCTTTCTTT; D gene: -; J gene: TRBJ1-1; clone size: -; V gene: TRBV29-1
CDR3 protein: CASSLARQGHTF; CDR3 DNA: TGTGCCAGCAGCTTAGCCCGACAGGGTCATACCTTC; D gene: TRBD1; J gene: TRBJ1-2; clone size: few; V gene: TRBV7-2
CDR3 protein: CASSLRLRGTDTQYF; CDR3 DNA: TGTGCCAGCAGCTTACGACTACGAGGCACAGATACGCAGTATTTT; D gene: -; J gene: TRBJ2-3; clone size: once; V gene: TRBV11-2
CDR3 protein: CASSSGTANSPLHF; CDR3 DNA: TGCGCCAGCAGTTCCGGGACAGCTAATTCACCCCTCCACTTT; D gene: TRBD1; J gene: TRBJ1-6; clone size: once; V gene: TRBV10-2
CDR3 protein: CASSMGQGQDEKLFF; CDR3 DNA: TGTGCCAGCAGCATGGGACAGGGACAGGATGAAAAACTGTTTTTT; D gene: TRBD1; J gene: TRBJ1-4; clone size: -; V gene: TRBV9
CDR3 protein: CAWSAFPMSYGYTF; CDR3 DNA: TGTGCCTGGAGCGCATTCCCTATGAGCTATGGCTACACCTTC; D gene: -; J gene: TRBJ1-2; clone size: -; V gene: TRBV30
CDR3 protein: CATSRDFKFGDEQYF; CDR3 DNA: TGTGCCACCAGCAGAGATTTTAAATTCGGGGACGAGCAGTACTTC; D gene: -; J gene: TRBJ2-7; clone size: -; V gene: TRBV15
CDR3 protein: CASSFARTSGGAATDTQYF; CDR3 DNA: TGTGCCAGCAGTTTCGCTCGGACTAGCGGGGGGGCCGCGACAGATACGCAGTATTTT; D gene: TRBD2; J gene: TRBJ2-3; clone size: -; V gene: TRBV27
CDR3 protein: CASSWTGGYGYTF; CDR3 DNA: TGTGCCAGCAGCTGGACAGGGGGCTATGGCTACACCTTC; D gene: TRBD1; J gene: TRBJ1-2; clone size: -; V gene: TRBV7-3
CDR3 protein: CASSQMGQTYEQYF; CDR3 DNA: TGTGCCAGCTCACAAATGGGACAAACCTACGAGCAGTACTTC; D gene: -; J gene: TRBJ2-7; clone size: -; V gene: TRBV18
CDR3 protein: CASSKGQGANYGYTF; CDR3 DNA: TGTGCCAGTAGTAAAGGGCAGGGGGCCAACTATGGCTACACCTTC; D gene: TRBD1; J gene: TRBJ1-2; clone size: -; V gene: TRBV19
CDR3 protein: CASSSAVRTGTQYF; CDR3 DNA: TGTGCCAGCAGCAGTGCGGTTAGGACAGGTACGCAGTATTTT; D gene: TRBD1; J gene: TRBJ2-3; clone size: once; V gene: TRBV13
CDR3 protein: CASSLRQGAYSNQPQHF; CDR3 DNA: TGTGCCAGTAGCCTACGACAGGGGGCATATAGCAATCAGCCCCAGCATTTT; D gene: TRBD1; J gene: TRBJ1-5; clone size: -; V gene: TRBV19
CDR3 protein: CASSEYRGDSPLHF; CDR3 DNA: TGTGCCAGCAGTGAATATCGCGGGGATTCACCCCTCCACTTT; D gene: -; J gene: TRBJ1-6; clone size: few; V gene: TRBV6-1